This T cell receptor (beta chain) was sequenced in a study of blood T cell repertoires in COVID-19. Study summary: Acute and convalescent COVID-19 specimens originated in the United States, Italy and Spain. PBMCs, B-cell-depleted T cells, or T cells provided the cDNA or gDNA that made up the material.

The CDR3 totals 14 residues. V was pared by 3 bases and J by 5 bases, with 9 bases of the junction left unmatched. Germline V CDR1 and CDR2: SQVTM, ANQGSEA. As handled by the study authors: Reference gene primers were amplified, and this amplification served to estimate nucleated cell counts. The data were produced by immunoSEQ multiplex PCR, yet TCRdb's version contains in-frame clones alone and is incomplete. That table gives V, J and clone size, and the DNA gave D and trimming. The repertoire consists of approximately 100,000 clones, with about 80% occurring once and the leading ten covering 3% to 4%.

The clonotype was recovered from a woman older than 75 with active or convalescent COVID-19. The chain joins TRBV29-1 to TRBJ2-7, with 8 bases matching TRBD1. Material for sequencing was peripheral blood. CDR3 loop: CSVDRGQVGNEQYF. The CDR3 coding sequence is TGCAGCGTTGACAGGGGGCAGGTAGGGAACGAGCAGTACTTC.